This TCR beta chain was captured in a study of type 1 and type 2 diabetes patients. Study summary: Sequencing for the whole study yielded about 18 million paired-end reads. Overall study findings and caveats: Between type 2 diabetes and control samples, V and J usage averaged around 0.97 correlation.

Standard classification criteria confirmed type 1 or type 2 diabetes in all patients. Anyone with other autoimmune disease or infection in the prior four weeks was excluded. Genomic DNA was the PCR template. A primer set of 30 forward and 13 reverse primers amplified the CDR3. TCRdb processed the multiplex PCR reads anew with MiXCR; each CDR3 protein has one entry. The data contain fewer than 300,000 distinct CDR3 sequences, roughly 50% of them singletons. Trimming took off 4 bases at V and 2 bases at J, with 17 bases between the two ends. The CDR3 runs 16 residues. CDR1 KGHSH and CDR2 LQKENI come from the germline V gene. About this clonotype: Its cognate antigen is unknown.

The sequencing input was peripheral blood mononuclear cells (PBMCs). The gene calls are TRBV18 and TRBJ2-5; D not certain. This receptor was taken from a young man with type 2 diabetes. The CDR3 nucleotides are TGTGCCAGCTCACGTCAGCAGGCCAAAAGGCAAGAGACCCAGTACTTC. It translates to CASSRQQAKRQETQYF.